This is a list of T cell receptor beta chains from one sample in a study of blood T cell repertoires in COVID-19. Repertoires were generated with immunoSEQ multiplex PCR, while TCRdb's copy carries only in-frame clones and drops some. The sample lists 60,000 to 70,000 clones, around four fifths occurring once. What was sequenced was peripheral blood. The receptor source for this set is a human donor in a cohort sampled during active COVID-19. The CDR3 runs from the conserved cysteine through the conserved F or W. A D gene is named only where the DNA matches it firmly. Clone sizes are given selectively: once, few, many, or a class where the clone is expanded.

V gene,clone size,D gene,J gene,CDR3 protein,CDR3 DNA
TRBV7-8,-,TRBD2,TRBJ2-7,CASSSSGDSYEQYF,TGTGCCAGCTCTTCTAGCGGGGACTCCTACGAGCAGTACTTC
TRBV7-9,-,TRBD1,TRBJ2-7,CASSRTGTVYEQYF,TGTGCCAGCAGCCGGACCGGGACAGTCTACGAGCAGTACTTC
TRBV4-3,few,-,TRBJ2-7,CASSNRDTRILGEQYF,TGCGCCAGCAGCAACCGGGACACCCGGATATTGGGTGAGCAGTACTTC
TRBV4-2,-,TRBD2,TRBJ2-4,CASSQREWLAGGQDIQYF,TGTGCCAGCAGCCAACGGGAATGGCTAGCGGGGGGGCAGGACATTCAGTACTTC
TRBV7-3,-,TRBD2,TRBJ2-3,CASSYGLAGNTDTQYF,TGTGCCAGCAGCTACGGACTAGCGGGGAACACAGATACGCAGTATTTT
TRBV19,few,TRBD1,TRBJ1-5,CASSTRTGAQPQHF,TGTGCCAGTAGTACAAGAACAGGGGCACAGCCCCAGCATTTT
TRBV5-1,-,-,TRBJ2-1,CASSKDSRPPNEQFF,TGCGCCAGCAGCAAAGACTCCCGCCCCCCCAATGAGCAGTTCTTC
TRBV6-1,-,-,TRBJ1-2,CASSDYGGGGYGYTF,TGTGCCAGCAGTGATTACGGGGGAGGGGGATATGGCTACACCTTC
TRBV5-5,-,-,TRBJ1-6,CASSLGAAGLSSPLHF,TGTGCCAGCAGCTTGGGTGCCGCGGGGCTTAGTTCACCCCTCCACTTT
TRBV27,-,TRBD1,TRBJ1-1,CASSSHGTGNTEAFF,TGTGCCAGCAGTTCCCACGGGACAGGGAACACTGAAGCTTTCTTT
TRBV20-1,-,TRBD2,TRBJ2-1,CSASSGGASSYNEQFF,TGCAGTGCTAGTAGCGGGGGGGCCAGCTCCTACAATGAGCAGTTCTTC
TRBV7-6,-,TRBD2,TRBJ2-5,CASSLAGTSGGWETQYF,TGTGCCAGCAGCTTAGCGGGGACTAGCGGGGGTTGGGAGACCCAGTACTTC
TRBV3-1/TRBV3-2,-,TRBD2,TRBJ2-3,CASSQETGLGADTQYF,TGTGCCAGCAGCCAAGAAACGGGACTAGGAGCAGATACGCAGTATTTT
TRBV24-1,-,-,TRBJ2-5,CATRGWAGSETQYF,TGTGCCACCAGGGGATGGGCAGGGTCAGAGACCCAGTACTTC
TRBV4-1,-,-,TRBJ1-6,CASSQAGEFPLLHF,TGCGCCAGCAGCCAAGCCGGAGAGTTTCCGCTCCTCCACTTT
TRBV7-6,-,-,TRBJ1-3,CASSTGPNSGNTIYF,TGTGCCAGCAGCACAGGGCCCAACTCTGGAAACACCATATATTTT
TRBV5-4,-,-,TRBJ2-3,CASSTSRADTQYF,TGTGCCAGCAGCACCTCGAGGGCGGATACGCAGTATTTT
TRBV2,once,-,TRBJ1-6,CASSARGSYNSPLHF,TGTGCCAGCAGTGCCCGGGGATCCTATAATTCACCCCTCCACTTT
TRBV12-3/TRBV12-4,-,TRBD1,TRBJ1-1,CASIRQGASEAFF,TGTGCCAGCATCCGACAGGGGGCCTCTGAAGCTTTCTTT
TRBV7-2,-,TRBD2,TRBJ2-1,CASSLGGTSGYNEQFF,TGTGCCAGCAGCTTAGGGGGGACTAGCGGCTACAATGAGCAGTTCTTC
TRBV7-8,-,-,TRBJ1-1,CASSLFGIGDTEAFF,TGTGCCAGCAGCTTATTCGGGATTGGGGACACTGAAGCTTTCTTT
TRBV5-1,-,TRBD1,TRBJ2-7,CASSRARKGAGDEQYF,TGCGCCAGCAGCCGAGCGCGTAAGGGGGCTGGAGACGAGCAGTACTTC
TRBV18,-,-,TRBJ2-7,CASSPPTRGRGEQYF,TGTGCCAGCTCACCACCGACCAGGGGCCGGGGCGAGCAGTACTTC
TRBV4-2,-,TRBD1,TRBJ1-3,CASSLRDRGSGNTIYF,TGTGCCAGCAGCCTACGGGACAGGGGCTCTGGAAACACCATATATTTT
TRBV12-3/TRBV12-4,-,-,TRBJ1-1,CASRPPGNTEAFF,TGTGCCAGCAGGCCCCCCGGGAACACTGAAGCTTTCTTT
TRBV5-1,many,-,TRBJ2-1,CASSLGSQNNEQFF,TGCGCCAGCAGCTTGGGTTCCCAGAACAATGAGCAGTTCTTC
TRBV2,-,-,TRBJ2-3,CASSAFTDTQYF,TGTGCCAGCAGTGCTTTTACAGATACGCAGTATTTT
TRBV5-1,-,-,TRBJ1-1,CASSQTGKNTEAFF,TGCGCCAGCAGCCAAACAGGGAAGAACACTGAAGCTTTCTTT
TRBV2,-,-,TRBJ1-2,CASRAPNYGYTF,TGTGCCAGCAGGGCACCTAACTATGGCTACACCTTC
TRBV28,-,-,TRBJ2-3,CASSPLAGSTDTQYF,TGTGCCAGCAGTCCCCTCGCGGGGAGCACAGATACGCAGTATTTT
TRBV6-1,-,-,TRBJ1-5,CASSEARSNQPQHF,TGTGCCAGCAGTGAAGCGCGTAGCAATCAGCCCCAGCATTTT
TRBV5-1,-,TRBD2,TRBJ2-5,CASSTVAGPEETQYF,TGCGCCAGCAGCACCGTAGCGGGGCCCGAAGAGACCCAGTACTTC
TRBV4-2,-,-,TRBJ1-2,CASSQEGTSDGYTF,TGTGCCAGCAGCCAAGAAGGGACTTCGGATGGCTACACCTTC
TRBV9,-,-,TRBJ2-3,CASSEGSGTGGDTQYF,TGTGCCAGCAGCGAGGGGAGCGGGACAGGTGGAGATACGCAGTATTTT
TRBV18,-,TRBD1,TRBJ1-1,CASSLYEGQVNTEAFF,TGTGCCAGCTCACTGTATGAGGGACAGGTGAACACTGAAGCTTTCTTT
TRBV4-1,-,TRBD1,TRBJ1-4,CASSQKQGIPEKLFF,TGCGCCAGCAGCCAGAAACAGGGGATTCCTGAAAAACTGTTTTTT
TRBV5-1,-,-,TRBJ2-7,CASSIPTGYEQYF,TGCGCCAGCAGCATCCCTACAGGCTACGAGCAGTACTTC
TRBV28,-,TRBD1,TRBJ1-2,CASSPMTGISGYTF,TGTGCCAGCAGCCCCATGACAGGGATTAGCGGCTACACCTTC
TRBV10-3,-,TRBD1,TRBJ1-5,CAISQGGGQPQHF,TGTGCCATCAGTCAGGGGGGTGGGCAGCCCCAGCATTTT
TRBV27,-,TRBD1,TRBJ1-2,CASRPSGGVYGYTF,TGTGCCAGCAGGCCGTCAGGGGGAGTCTATGGCTACACCTTC
TRBV28,-,TRBD2,TRBJ2-7,CASRRGTYEQYF,TGTGCCAGCAGGCGGGGGACCTACGAGCAGTACTTC